This TCR beta chain derives from a study of blood T cell repertoires in COVID-19. Study details: Material from acute and convalescent COVID-19 was sourced from the United States, Italy and Spain. PBMCs, B-cell-depleted T cells, or T cells provided the cDNA or gDNA that made up the material.

Some clones are missing from TCRdb's copy, which holds only in-frame ones; the method was immunoSEQ multiplex PCR. The table shows 95,000 to 150,000 clones, with 75% to 80% occurring only once. The CDR3 has 16 residues. V trimming: 5 bases; J trimming: 6 bases; junction bases outside the gene matches: 9. Germline V gene sequence: CDR1 MNHEY, CDR2 SMNVEV (reference sequence). The chain has TRBV27 and TRBJ1-4, with TRBD1 matching over 10 bases. The TCR sequence derives from a human donor in a cohort sampled during active COVID-19. Source material: peripheral blood. CDR3 in amino acids: CASSPGTGEGYEKLFF. The CDR3 region has the DNA TGTGCCAGCAGTCCCGGGACAGGGGAGGGATATGAAAAACTGTTTTTT. Based on the CDR3 plus reference TRBV27 and TRBJ1-4, the full variable domain is EAQVTQNPRYLITVTGKKLTVTCSQNMNHEYMSWYRQDPGLGLRQIYYSMNVEVTDKGDVPEGYKVSRKEKRNFPLILESPSPNQTSLYFCASSPGTGEGYEKLFFGSGTQLSVL.